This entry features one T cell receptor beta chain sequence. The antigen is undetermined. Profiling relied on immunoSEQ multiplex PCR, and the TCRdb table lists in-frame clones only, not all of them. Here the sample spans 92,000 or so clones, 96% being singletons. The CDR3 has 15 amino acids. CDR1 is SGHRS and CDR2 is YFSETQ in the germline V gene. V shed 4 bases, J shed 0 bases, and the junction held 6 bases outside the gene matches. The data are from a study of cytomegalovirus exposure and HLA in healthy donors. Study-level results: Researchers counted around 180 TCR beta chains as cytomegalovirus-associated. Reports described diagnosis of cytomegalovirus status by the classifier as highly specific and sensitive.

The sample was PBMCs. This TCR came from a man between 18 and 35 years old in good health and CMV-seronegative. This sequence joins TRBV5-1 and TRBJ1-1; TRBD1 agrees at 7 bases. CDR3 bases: TGCGCCAGCAGCACCGGACAGGTAATGAACACTGAAGCTTTCTTT. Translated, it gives CASSTGQVMNTEAFF.